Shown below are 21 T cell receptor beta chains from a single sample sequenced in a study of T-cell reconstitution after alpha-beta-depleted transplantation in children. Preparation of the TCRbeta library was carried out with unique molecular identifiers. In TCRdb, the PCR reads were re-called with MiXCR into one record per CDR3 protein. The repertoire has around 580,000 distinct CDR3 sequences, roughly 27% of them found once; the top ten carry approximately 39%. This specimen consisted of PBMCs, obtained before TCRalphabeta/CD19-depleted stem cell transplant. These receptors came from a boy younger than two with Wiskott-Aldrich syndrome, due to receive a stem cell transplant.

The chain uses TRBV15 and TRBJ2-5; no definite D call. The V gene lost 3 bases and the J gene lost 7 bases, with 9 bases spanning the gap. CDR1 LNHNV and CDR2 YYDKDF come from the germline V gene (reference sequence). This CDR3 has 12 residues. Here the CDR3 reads CATSSVFGTQYF. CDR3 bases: TGTGCCACCAGCAGCGTTTTTGGGACCCAGTACTTC.

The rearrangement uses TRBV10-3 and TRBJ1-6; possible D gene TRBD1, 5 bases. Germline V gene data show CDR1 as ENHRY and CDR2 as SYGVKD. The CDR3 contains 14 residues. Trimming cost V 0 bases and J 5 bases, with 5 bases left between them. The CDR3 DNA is TGTGCCATCAGTGAGTCAGGGGATAATTCACCCCTCCACTTT. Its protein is CAISESGDNSPLHF.

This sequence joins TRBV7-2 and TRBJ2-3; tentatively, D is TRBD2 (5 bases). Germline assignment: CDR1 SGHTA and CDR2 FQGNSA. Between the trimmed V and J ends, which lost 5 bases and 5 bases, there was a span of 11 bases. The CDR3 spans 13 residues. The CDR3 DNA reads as TGTGCCAGCAGCCCCGAGGGATTAGATACGCAGTATTTT. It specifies CASSPEGLDTQYF.

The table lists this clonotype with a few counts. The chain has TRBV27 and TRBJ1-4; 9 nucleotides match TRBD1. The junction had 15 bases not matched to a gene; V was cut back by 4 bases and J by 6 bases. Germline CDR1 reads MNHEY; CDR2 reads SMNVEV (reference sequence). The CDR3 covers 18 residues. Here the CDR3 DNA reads TGTGCCAGCAGTTCACGTAAAACATACAGGGGGCCAGATGAAAAACTGTTTTTT. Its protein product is CASSSRKTYRGPDEKLFF.

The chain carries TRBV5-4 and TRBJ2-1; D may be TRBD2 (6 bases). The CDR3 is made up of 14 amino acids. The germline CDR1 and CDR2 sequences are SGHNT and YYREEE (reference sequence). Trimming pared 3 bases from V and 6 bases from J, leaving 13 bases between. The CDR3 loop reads CASSYVTRINEQFF. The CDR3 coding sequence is TGTGCCAGCAGCTACGTGACTAGGATCAATGAGCAGTTCTTC.

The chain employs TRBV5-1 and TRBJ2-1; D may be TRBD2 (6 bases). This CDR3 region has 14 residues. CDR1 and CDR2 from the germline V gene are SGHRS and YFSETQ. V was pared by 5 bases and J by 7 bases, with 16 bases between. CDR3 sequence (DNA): TGCGCCAGCAGAACGGGACTTACGATAAATGAGCAGTTCTTC. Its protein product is CASRTGLTINEQFF.

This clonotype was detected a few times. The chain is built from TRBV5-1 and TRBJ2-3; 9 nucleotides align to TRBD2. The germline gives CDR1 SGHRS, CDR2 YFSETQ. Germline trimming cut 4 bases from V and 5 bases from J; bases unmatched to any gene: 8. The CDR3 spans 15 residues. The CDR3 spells CASSLRLAGLDTQYF. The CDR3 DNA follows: TGCGCCAGCAGCCTCCGCCTAGCGGGATTAGATACGCAGTATTTT.

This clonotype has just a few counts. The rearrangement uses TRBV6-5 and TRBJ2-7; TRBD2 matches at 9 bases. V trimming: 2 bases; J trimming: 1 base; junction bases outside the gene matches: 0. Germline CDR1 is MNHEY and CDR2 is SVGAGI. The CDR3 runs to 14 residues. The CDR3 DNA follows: TGTGCCAGCAGTTACGCGGGAGGGTCCTACGAGCAGTACTTC. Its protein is CASSYAGGSYEQYF.

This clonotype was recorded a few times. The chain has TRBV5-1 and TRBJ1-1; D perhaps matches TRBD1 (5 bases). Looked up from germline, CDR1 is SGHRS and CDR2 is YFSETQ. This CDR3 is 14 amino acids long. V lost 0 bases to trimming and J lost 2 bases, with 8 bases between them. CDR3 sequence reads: CASSLGRVNTEAFF. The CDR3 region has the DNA TGCGCCAGCAGCTTGGGCAGGGTCAACACTGAAGCTTTCTTT.

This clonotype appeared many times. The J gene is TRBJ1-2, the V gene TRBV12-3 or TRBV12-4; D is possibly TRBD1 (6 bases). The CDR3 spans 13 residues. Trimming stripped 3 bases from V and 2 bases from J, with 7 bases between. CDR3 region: CASSFGQNYGYTF. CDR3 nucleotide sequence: TGTGCCAGCAGTTTTGGACAGAACTATGGCTACACCTTC.

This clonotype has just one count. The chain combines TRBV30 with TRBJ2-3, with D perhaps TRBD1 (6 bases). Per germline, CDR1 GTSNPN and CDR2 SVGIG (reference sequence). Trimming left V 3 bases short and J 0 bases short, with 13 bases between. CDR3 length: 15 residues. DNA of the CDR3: TGTGCCTGGAGAGGGGGTTGGACAAGCACAGATACGCAGTATTTT. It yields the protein CAWRGGWTSTDTQYF.

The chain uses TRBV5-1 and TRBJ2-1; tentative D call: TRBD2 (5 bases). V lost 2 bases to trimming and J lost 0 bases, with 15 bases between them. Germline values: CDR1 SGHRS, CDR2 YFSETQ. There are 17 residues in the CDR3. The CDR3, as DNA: TGCGCCAGCAGCTTCTCGACTATCCAGAGCTCCTACAATGAGCAGTTCTTC. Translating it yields CASSFSTIQSSYNEQFF.

The CDR3 region has the DNA TGCGCCAGCAGCTCGGGTCTATCACGGGACAATGAGCAGTTCTTC. It encodes CASSSGLSRDNEQFF. This chain uses TRBV5-1 with TRBJ2-1; D is uncertain. Trimming shortened V by 3 bases and J by 5 bases, and 15 bases separated the two germline ends. The germline V gene has CDR1 SGHRS and CDR2 YFSETQ. The CDR3 is 15 residues long.

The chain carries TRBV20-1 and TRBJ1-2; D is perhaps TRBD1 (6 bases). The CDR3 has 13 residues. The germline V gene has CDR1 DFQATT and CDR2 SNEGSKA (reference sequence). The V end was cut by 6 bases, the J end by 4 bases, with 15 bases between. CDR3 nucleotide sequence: TGCAGTGCGACGACAGGTCCGAGCTATGGCTACACCTTC. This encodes CSATTGPSYGYTF.

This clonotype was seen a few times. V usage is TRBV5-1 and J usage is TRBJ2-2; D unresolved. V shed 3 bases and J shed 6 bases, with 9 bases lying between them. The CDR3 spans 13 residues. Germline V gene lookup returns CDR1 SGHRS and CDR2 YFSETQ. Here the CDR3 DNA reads TGCGCCAGCAGCTGGACCCAATCCGGGGAGCTGTTTTTT. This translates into CASSWTQSGELFF.

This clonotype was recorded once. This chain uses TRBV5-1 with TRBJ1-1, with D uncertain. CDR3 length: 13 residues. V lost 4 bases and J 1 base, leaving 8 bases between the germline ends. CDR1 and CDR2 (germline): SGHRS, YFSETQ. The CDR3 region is CASSIQRNTEAFF. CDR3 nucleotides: TGCGCCAGCAGCATTCAGCGGAACACTGAAGCTTTCTTT.

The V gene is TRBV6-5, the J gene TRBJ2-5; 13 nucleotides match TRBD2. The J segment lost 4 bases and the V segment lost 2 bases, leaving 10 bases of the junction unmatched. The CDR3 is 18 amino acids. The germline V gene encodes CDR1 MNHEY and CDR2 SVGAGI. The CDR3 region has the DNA TGTGCCAGCAGTTACCGATCTACTAGCGGGAGGGCCATAGAGACCCAGTACTTC. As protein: CASSYRSTSGRAIETQYF.

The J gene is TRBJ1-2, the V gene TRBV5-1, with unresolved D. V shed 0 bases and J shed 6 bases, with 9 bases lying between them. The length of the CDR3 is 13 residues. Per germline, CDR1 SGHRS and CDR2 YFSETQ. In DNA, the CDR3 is TGCGCCAGCAGCTTGGCCGAACCCAATGGCTACACCTTC. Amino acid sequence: CASSLAEPNGYTF.

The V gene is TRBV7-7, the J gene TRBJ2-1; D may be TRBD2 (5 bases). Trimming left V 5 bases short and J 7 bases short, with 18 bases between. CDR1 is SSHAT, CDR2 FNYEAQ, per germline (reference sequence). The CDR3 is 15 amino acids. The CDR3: CASSPRRERSNEQFF. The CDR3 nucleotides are TGTGCCAGCAGCCCCCGTAGGGAGAGGTCGAATGAGCAGTTCTTC.

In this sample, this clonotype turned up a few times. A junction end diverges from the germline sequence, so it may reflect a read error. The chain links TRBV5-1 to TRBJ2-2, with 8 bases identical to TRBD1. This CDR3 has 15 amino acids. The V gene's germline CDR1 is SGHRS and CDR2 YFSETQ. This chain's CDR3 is CASRLGQVNTGELFF. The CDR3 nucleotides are TGCGCCAGCAGGTTGGGACAGGTGAACACCGGGGAGCTGTTTTTT.

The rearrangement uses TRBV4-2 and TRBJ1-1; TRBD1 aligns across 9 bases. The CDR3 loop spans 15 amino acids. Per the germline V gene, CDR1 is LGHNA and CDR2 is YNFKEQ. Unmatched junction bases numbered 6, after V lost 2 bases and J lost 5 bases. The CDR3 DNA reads TGTGCCAGCAGCCAACCTGGGACAGGGTTGACTGAAGCTTTCTTT. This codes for CASSQPGTGLTEAFF.